This passage covers 22 T cell receptor beta chains from one sample sequenced in a study of T cells in Graves' hyperthyroidism and ophthalmopathy. RNA transcripts gave rise to amplified TCR beta CDR3 regions. First-round RT-PCR with HTBI primers amplified the TCR CDR3 region. A single record per CDR3 protein comes from TCRdb applying MiXCR to the multiplex PCR reads. The table shows fewer than 900,000 distinct CDR3 sequences, with roughly 15% occurring only once. Sequencing was done on a sample of blood. These receptors were collected from a man younger than 30 with Graves' hyperthyroidism.

This clonotype was seen a few times. The chain joins TRBV7-9 to TRBJ2-1, with D perhaps TRBD1 or TRBD2 (5 bases each). Germline-derived CDR1 and CDR2 are SEHNR and FQNEAQ (reference sequence). CDR3 length: 15 residues. The V and J ends lost 4 bases and 9 bases respectively, with 19 bases between them. The CDR3 nucleotides are TGTGCCAGCAGCTCCCGGGACCCCTTTTTCCCTGAGCAGTTCTTC. Its translation is CASSSRDPFFPEQFF.

This rearrangement joins TRBV11-2 to TRBJ2-7; 15 bases fit TRBD2. This CDR3 is built from 15 residues. V shed 5 bases and J 7 bases; nucleotides not matched to a gene: 6. CDR1 and CDR2 (germline): SGHAT, FQNNGV. CDR3: CASSGGTSGRLEQYF. CDR3 sequence (DNA): TGTGCCAGCAGCGGCGGGACTAGCGGGAGGTTAGAGCAGTACTTC.

In this sample, this clonotype turned up many times. The gene calls are TRBV7-3 and TRBJ1-2; 8 bases are shared with TRBD1. Germline CDR1 is SGHTA and CDR2 is FQGTGA. The V segment lost 4 bases and the J segment 6 bases; nucleotides outside the gene matches: 10. This CDR3 has 15 amino acids. CDR3 residues: CASSYGGRGHDGYTF. CDR3 DNA: TGTGCCAGCAGCTACGGGGGCAGGGGGCATGATGGCTACACCTTC.

This clonotype was seen repeatedly, ten times or more. The chain joins TRBV12-3 or TRBV12-4 to TRBJ2-3, with TRBD1 matching 7 bases. V shed 4 bases, J shed 0 bases, and the junction held 13 bases outside the gene matches. The CDR3 consists of 18 residues. The CDR3 here is CASSSEYKDRISTDTQYF. For the CDR3, the DNA is TGTGCCAGCAGTTCCGAATATAAGGACAGGATAAGCACAGATACGCAGTATTTT.

The chain has TRBV6-1 and TRBJ2-3; TRBD1 or TRBD2 may be the D gene (6 bases each). This CDR3 is built from 17 residues. V shed 5 bases and J shed 2 bases, with 20 bases lying between them. CDR1 is MNHNS and CDR2 is SASEGT in the germline V gene. The CDR3 bases are TGTGCCAGCAGTACGGGCATCTACCGGGGGCCCACAGATACGCAGTATTTT. Translation: CASSTGIYRGPTDTQYF.

Only a few counts were recorded for this clonotype. The J gene is TRBJ2-3, the V gene TRBV12-5; 7 bases agree with TRBD1. The CDR3 is made up of 12 amino acids. Germline values: CDR1 LGHNT, CDR2 FRNRAP. The ends lost 7 bases at V and 8 bases at J; junction bases unmatched: 6. Here the CDR3 DNA reads TGTGCTAGTGCCATACAGGGGAGTACGCAGTATTTT. Amino acids: CASAIQGSTQYF.

This clonotype was found many times. The V call is TRBV2, the J call TRBJ2-7; no firm D call. Deletions cut 5 bases from V and 6 bases from J, with 8 bases between. The CDR3 is made up of 11 amino acids. CDR1 is SNHLY, CDR2 FYNNEI, per germline. The CDR3 DNA follows: TGTGCCAGCAGTTCCACAGCCGAGCAGTACTTC. It specifies CASSSTAEQYF.

This chain uses TRBV2 with TRBJ2-2, with D perhaps matching TRBD1 or TRBD2 (5 bases each). V lost 8 bases and J 6 bases, leaving 22 bases between the germline ends. Looked up from germline, CDR1 is SNHLY and CDR2 is FYNNEI. There are 16 residues in the CDR3. CDR3 protein: CASSHLSGQSPGELFF. CDR3 nucleotides: TGTGCCAGCTCCCACCTCTCGGGGCAATCCCCCGGGGAGCTGTTTTTT.

The rearrangement uses TRBV11-1 and TRBJ2-1, with a possible D match to TRBD2 (6 bases). CDR1 is SGHAT, CDR2 FQDESV, per germline (reference sequence). CDR3 length: 15 amino acids. V gave up 3 bases and J gave up 5 bases, with 14 bases separating them. The CDR3, as DNA: TGTGCCAGCAGCTTGGCAGGGCGCGGGAACAATGAGCAGTTCTTC. This encodes CASSLAGRGNNEQFF.

This clonotype appeared once. The V gene is TRBV20-1, the J gene TRBJ2-7, with 7 bases that match TRBD2. The V and J ends lost 6 bases and 3 bases, in that order; junction bases with no gene match: 5. This CDR3 spans 12 amino acids. Germline-derived CDR1 and CDR2 are DFQATT and SNEGSKA (reference sequence). CDR3 amino acids: CSAAGGSYEQYF. As DNA, the CDR3 is TGCAGTGCCGCCGGCGGGAGCTACGAGCAGTACTTC.

This clonotype occurred a few times. The chain carries TRBV7-9 and TRBJ2-1; possible D gene TRBD1, 8 bases. Looked up from germline, CDR1 is SEHNR and CDR2 is FQNEAQ (reference sequence). V was cut by 5 bases and J by 4 bases, with 27 bases left in between. The CDR3 consists of 19 residues. The CDR3 protein is CASSPQGAGGSVHYNEQFF. CDR3 DNA sequence: TGTGCCAGCAGCCCCCAGGGGGCCGGCGGGAGTGTTCATTACAATGAGCAGTTCTTC.

Note on this clonotype: A much bigger clone sits one base away, suggesting this may be a read error. CDR3 sequence reads: CASSARAGELFF. The CDR3 DNA sequence: TGTGCCAGCAGTGCGAGGGCCGGGGAGCTGTTTTTT. V usage is TRBV6-1 and J usage is TRBJ2-2; D perhaps matches TRBD2 (5 bases). Germline CDR1 is MNHNS and CDR2 is SASEGT. Trimming took off 4 bases at V and 6 bases at J, with 6 bases between the two ends. The CDR3 has 12 residues.

This clonotype was picked up many times. The V gene is TRBV7-2, the J gene TRBJ2-1; 9 bases map to TRBD2. CDR1 and CDR2 (germline): SGHTA, FQGNSA. V shed 2 bases and J 5 bases; nucleotides not matched to a gene: 4. The CDR3 is made up of 15 amino acids. This chain's CDR3 is CASSLRLAGNNEQFF. The CDR3 DNA sequence: TGTGCCAGCAGCTTAAGGCTAGCGGGGAACAATGAGCAGTTCTTC. The full variable domain, completed using reference TRBV7-2 and TRBJ2-1, is GAGVSQSPSNKVTEKGKDVELRCDPISGHTALYWYRQSLGQGLEFLIYFQGNSAPDKSGLPSDRFSAERTGGSVSTLTIQRTQQEDSAVYLCASSLRLAGNNEQFFGPGTRLTVL.

The CDR3 nucleotides read TGTGCCAGCACCCAACTAGCGTTCGAGAATGAGCAGTTCTTC. This encodes CASTQLAFENEQFF. The J gene is TRBJ2-1, the V gene TRBV12-3 or TRBV12-4; TRBD2 agrees at 7 bases. V was pared by 7 bases and J by 7 bases, with 10 bases of the junction left unmatched. The CDR3 runs 14 residues.

The CDR3 spells CASSPRVAGGRETQYF. The CDR3 nucleotides read TGCGCCAGCAGCCCACGGGTAGCGGGAGGCCGAGAGACCCAGTACTTC. The V call is TRBV5-1, the J call TRBJ2-5, with TRBD2 matching over 10 bases. Germline trimming cut 4 bases from V and 4 bases from J; bases unmatched to any gene: 10. Per the germline V gene, CDR1 is SGHRS and CDR2 is YFSETQ. This CDR3 spans 16 amino acids.

This clonotype was detected many times. The chain couples TRBV6-1 to TRBJ2-1; 9 positions agree with TRBD1. This CDR3 contains 16 residues. Germline trimming cut 4 bases from V and 6 bases from J; bases unmatched to any gene: 10. Looked up from germline, CDR1 is MNHNS and CDR2 is SASEGT. CDR3: CASSGGTGSGFNEQFF. DNA for the CDR3: TGTGCCAGCAGTGGAGGGACAGGGTCCGGCTTCAATGAGCAGTTCTTC.

This CDR3 is CASSLVSGGNTEAFF. CDR3 sequence (DNA): TGTGCCAGCAGCTTAGTCTCAGGGGGGAACACTGAAGCTTTCTTT. This rearrangement joins TRBV7-9 to TRBJ1-1; 7 nucleotides line up with TRBD1. There are 15 residues in the CDR3. The junction had 3 bases not matched to a gene; V was cut back by 1 base and J by 1 base. The germline gives CDR1 SEHNR, CDR2 FQNEAQ (reference sequence).

This clonotype was recorded a few times. The V and J genes are TRBV20-1 and TRBJ2-1, with TRBD1 matching over 9 bases. This CDR3 is built from 12 residues. Germline lookup yields CDR1 DFQATT and CDR2 SNEGSKA (reference sequence). CDR3 sequence: CRAGTGINEQFF. The CDR3, as DNA: TGCAGGGCCGGGACAGGGATCAATGAGCAGTTCTTC.

This clonotype was recorded a few times. The rearrangement links TRBV27 to TRBJ1-5; D gene uncertain. This CDR3 contains 13 residues. From germline, CDR1 is MNHEY and CDR2 SMNVEV (reference sequence). V dropped 6 bases and J dropped 7 bases, with 13 bases sitting between them. For the CDR3, the DNA is TGTGCCAGCAGCCTTACCAGAAACCAGCCCCAGCATTTT. Residues: CASSLTRNQPQHF.

This clonotype was counted a few times. The J gene is TRBJ2-5, the V gene TRBV6-5, with D unclear. Trimming shortened V by 2 bases and J by 1 base, and 11 bases separated the two germline ends. This CDR3 spans 15 amino acids. Germline V gene data show CDR1 as MNHEY and CDR2 as SVGAGI. CDR3 in DNA: TGTGCCAGCAGTTACGAAGGAGCGCCCCAAGAGACCCAGTACTTC. This encodes CASSYEGAPQETQYF.

This rearrangement joins TRBV11-2 to TRBJ2-5, with D perhaps being TRBD1 or TRBD2 (5 bases each). Germline V gene data show CDR1 as SGHAT and CDR2 as FQNNGV. The CDR3 has 15 residues. The V and J ends lost 4 bases and 5 bases respectively, with 17 bases between them. DNA of the CDR3: TGTGCCAGCAGCTCTTCCGGGACGGAAGGGGAGACCCAGTACTTC. Its protein product is CASSSSGTEGETQYF.

This clonotype occurred many times. The chain links TRBV3-1 to TRBJ1-1; TRBD1 might be the D (5 bases). Germline CDR1 is LGHDT and CDR2 is YNNKEL (reference sequence). The V gene lost 2 bases and the J gene lost 5 bases, with 15 bases spanning the gap. The CDR3 length is 15 residues. The CDR3 protein is CASSQTSGRATEAFF. The CDR3 nucleotides are TGTGCCAGCAGCCAAACGAGCGGCAGGGCGACTGAAGCTTTCTTT.